This T cell receptor beta chain was sequenced for a study of regulatory T cells in long-lasting Graves disease. Time point defined: newly diagnosed GD, antithyroid drugs for less than 3 months. Construction of the TCR library relied on RNA isolated from PBMCs. Construction of TCR beta libraries relied on iRepertoire HTBI primers and on Arm-PCR targeting CDR3 regions. Each CDR3 protein gets one entry after TCRdb re-called the multiplex PCR reads with MiXCR. The repertoire holds 450,000 to 700,000 distinct CDR3 sequences, with about 14% as singletons. This clonotype showed up many times. Trimming shortened V by 3 bases and J by 0 bases, and 16 bases separated the two germline ends. CDR3 length: 17 residues. The sample was also linked to a second study, of T cells in Graves' hyperthyroidism and ophthalmopathy.

This receptor was identified in a man younger than 40 with Graves disease. The chain uses TRBV12-3 or TRBV12-4 and TRBJ2-3; tentative D call: TRBD2 (6 bases). The source material was peripheral blood mononuclear cells (PBMCs), sampled at new diagnosis, from a patient treated with antithyroid drugs. The CDR3 DNA follows: TGTGCCAGCAGTTTTTTGAGTGGCGGGACTAGCACAGATACGCAGTATTTT. This encodes CASSFLSGGTSTDTQYF.